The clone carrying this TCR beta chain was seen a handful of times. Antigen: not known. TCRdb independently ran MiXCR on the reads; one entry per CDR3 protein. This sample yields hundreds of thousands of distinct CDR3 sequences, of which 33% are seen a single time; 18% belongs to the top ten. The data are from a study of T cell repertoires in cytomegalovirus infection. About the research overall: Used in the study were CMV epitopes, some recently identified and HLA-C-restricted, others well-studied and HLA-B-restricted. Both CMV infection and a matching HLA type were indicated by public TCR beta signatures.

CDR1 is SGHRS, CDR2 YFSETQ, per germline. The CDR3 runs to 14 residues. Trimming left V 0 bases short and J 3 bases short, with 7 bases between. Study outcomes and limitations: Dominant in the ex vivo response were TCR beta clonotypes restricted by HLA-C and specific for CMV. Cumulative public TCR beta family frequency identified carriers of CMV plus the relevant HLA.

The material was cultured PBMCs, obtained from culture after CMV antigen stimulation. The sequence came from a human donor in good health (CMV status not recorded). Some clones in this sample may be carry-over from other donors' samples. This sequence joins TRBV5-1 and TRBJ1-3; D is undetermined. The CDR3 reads CASSLAEGGNTIYF. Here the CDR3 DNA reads TGCGCCAGCAGCTTGGCCGAAGGTGGAAACACCATATATTTT.